The subject of this entry is one TCR beta chain. The data are from a study of blood T cells in healthy people across ages. Study in general: Per two T cells, about one barcoded beta molecule was captured through template switching.

The second PCR ran about 6 to 12 cycles with a sample-barcoded 5' primer and J-beta primers. The template-switch adaptor was a 5' adaptor with 12 random nucleotides. It tagged each cDNA molecule. No fewer than 3 million CDR3-containing paired-end reads came from each sample. TCRdb re-called the 5' RACE reads through MiXCR, storing one row per CDR3 protein. The sample shows some 1.1 million distinct CDR3 sequences, more than 30% of them seen only once. This TCR derives from a man between 18 and 29 years old in good health. Material for sequencing was blood.

CDR3 in amino acids: CASSQSVTQWGSNYGYTF. The CDR3 DNA follows: TGCGCCAGCAGTCAATCGGTTACGCAGTGGGGGTCTAACTATGGCTACACCTTC. V and J are TRBV23-1 and TRBJ1-2, with D possibly being TRBD1 (5 bases). TRBV23-1 carries the ORF label, with uncertain function. The CDR3 consists of 18 residues. Trimming pared 0 bases from V and 0 bases from J, leaving 17 bases between.